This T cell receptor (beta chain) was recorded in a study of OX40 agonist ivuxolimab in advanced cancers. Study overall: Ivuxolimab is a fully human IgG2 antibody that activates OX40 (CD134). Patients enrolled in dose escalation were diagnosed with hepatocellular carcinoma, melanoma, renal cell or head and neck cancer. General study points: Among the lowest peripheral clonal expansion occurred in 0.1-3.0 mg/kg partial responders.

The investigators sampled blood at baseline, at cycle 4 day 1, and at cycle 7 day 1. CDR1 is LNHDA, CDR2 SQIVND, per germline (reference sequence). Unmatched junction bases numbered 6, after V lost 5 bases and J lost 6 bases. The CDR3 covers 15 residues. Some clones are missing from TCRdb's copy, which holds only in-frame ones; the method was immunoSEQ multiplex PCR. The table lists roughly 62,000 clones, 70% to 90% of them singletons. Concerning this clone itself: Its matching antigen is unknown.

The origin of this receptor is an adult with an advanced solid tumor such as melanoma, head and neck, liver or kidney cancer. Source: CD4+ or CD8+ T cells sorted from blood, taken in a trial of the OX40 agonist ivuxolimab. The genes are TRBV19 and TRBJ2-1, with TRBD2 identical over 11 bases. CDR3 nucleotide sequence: TGTGCCAGTAGTCGGACTAGCGGGTTTCTCAATGAGCAGTTCTTC. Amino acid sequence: CASSRTSGFLNEQFF.